This T cell receptor (beta chain) came from a study of neurological immune-mediated disorders. The CDR3 has 18 residues. The V end lost 1 base, the J end lost 0 bases, and 16 bases lay between the germline ends. CDR1 MGHRA and CDR2 YSYEKL come from the germline V gene. Ten or more counts support this clonotype. TCRdb re-called the 5' RACE reads with MiXCR, one entry per CDR3 protein. The data show approximately 85,000 distinct CDR3 sequences, around 4% seen once. As for time point: longitudinal time-point 3. Material for sequencing was PBMCs. This clonotype was sampled from a woman aged 55-70 years with multiple sclerosis. The J gene is TRBJ1-3, the V gene TRBV4-1, with D unclear. The chain's CDR3 is CASSQVLPRRRSGNTIYF. DNA of the CDR3: TGCGCCAGCAGCCAAGTTCTCCCGCGACGCCGCTCTGGAAACACCATATATTTT.